This TCR beta chain was captured by sequencing in a study of T cells in Graves' hyperthyroidism and ophthalmopathy. V shed 0 bases and J 1 base; nucleotides not matched to a gene: 0. This CDR3 is 16 amino acids long. Germline CDR1 and CDR2: SGHVS and FQNEAQ. Patients aged 18 to 65 had newly diagnosed hyperthyroidism of under 2 months' duration. On the basis of clinical symptoms, serum thyroxine and TRAb, thyroid ultrasound and orbital computed tomography, diagnoses were made. RNA transcripts provided the source from which TCR beta CDR3 regions were amplified. RT-PCR in the first round (using the HTBI primer set) targeted the TCR CDR3. MiXCR was run by TCRdb on the multiplex PCR reads, yielding one entry per CDR3 protein. The sample lists more than 350,000 distinct CDR3 sequences, about a sixth occurring once. This clonotype was seen at least ten times.

This chain uses TRBV7-8 with TRBJ2-3; TRBD2 aligns across 11 bases. Sequences were obtained from blood. The TCR was taken from a woman between 25 and 40 years old with Graves' hyperthyroidism that later progressed to Graves' ophthalmopathy. CDR3 sequence: CASSLALAGGTDTQYF. As DNA, the CDR3 is TGTGCCAGCAGCTTAGCACTAGCGGGGGGCACAGATACGCAGTATTTT.